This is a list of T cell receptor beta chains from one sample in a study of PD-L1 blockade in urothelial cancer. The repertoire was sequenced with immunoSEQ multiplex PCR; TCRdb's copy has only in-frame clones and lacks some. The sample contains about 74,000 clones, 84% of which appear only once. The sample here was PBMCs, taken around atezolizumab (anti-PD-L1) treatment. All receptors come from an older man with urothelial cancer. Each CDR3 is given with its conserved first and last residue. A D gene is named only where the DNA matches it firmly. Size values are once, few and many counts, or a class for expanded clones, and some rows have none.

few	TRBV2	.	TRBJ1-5	TGTGCCAGCAGTGCCAGGATCAATCAGCCCCAGCATTTT	CASSARINQPQHF
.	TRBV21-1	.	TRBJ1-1	TGTGCCAGCAGCAAATCCGAGACTGAAGCTTTCTTT	CASSKSETEAFF
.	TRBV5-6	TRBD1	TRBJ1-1	TGTGCCAGCAGCTCCAGGGGGGGACAGGGGGCAAGTCGAGCTTTCTTT	CASSSRGGQGASRAFF
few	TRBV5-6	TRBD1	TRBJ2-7	TGTGCCAGCAGCCCGACCGGGACAGGATCCTACGAGCAGTACTTC	CASSPTGTGSYEQYF
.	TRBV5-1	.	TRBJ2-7	TGCGCCAGCAGCCCGGTCGGGGGCTACGAGCAGTACTTC	CASSPVGGYEQYF
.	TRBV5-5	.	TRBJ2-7	TGTGCCAGCAGCTTGAGGCAGGCCTCCGAGCAGTACTTC	CASSLRQASEQYF
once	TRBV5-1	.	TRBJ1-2	TGCGCCAGCAGCTTGGGCCCCGGAGCCAACTATGGCTACACCTTC	CASSLGPGANYGYTF
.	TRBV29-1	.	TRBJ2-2	TGCAGCGTTGAAGTCCGGTCTCAGGGAGGGGAGCTGTTTTTT	CSVEVRSQGGELFF
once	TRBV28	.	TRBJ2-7	TGTGCCAGCAGTTTTAGACTTGAGGAGCAGTACTTC	CASSFRLEEQYF
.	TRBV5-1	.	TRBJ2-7	TGCGCCAGCAGCTTGGTAGGCGGCCCCTCCTACGAGCAGTACTTC	CASSLVGGPSYEQYF
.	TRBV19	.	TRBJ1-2	TGTGCCAGTAGTATGAGGCAGCGAAACTATGGCTACACCTTC	CASSMRQRNYGYTF
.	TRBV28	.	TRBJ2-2	TGTGCCAGCCGCAACCCAGGGTTTAGTACCGGGGAGCTGTTTTTT	CASRNPGFSTGELFF
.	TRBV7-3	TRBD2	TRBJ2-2	TGTGCCAGCAGCTTCGGACTAGCGGGAGGGCCTGCCGGGGAGCTGTTTTTT	CASSFGLAGGPAGELFF
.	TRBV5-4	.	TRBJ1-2	TGTGCCAGCAGCTTGGCCGTCTCTAACTATGGCTACACCTTC	CASSLAVSNYGYTF
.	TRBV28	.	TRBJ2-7	TGTGCCAGCAGTTTCGAGACGGGTTACGAGCAGTACTTC	CASSFETGYEQYF
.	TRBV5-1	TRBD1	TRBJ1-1	TGCGCCAGCACGCCAAGGACAGGGGGCCTCACTGAAGCTTTCTTT	CASTPRTGGLTEAFF
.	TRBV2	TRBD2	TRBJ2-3	TGTGCCAGCAGTGGACTAGCCCCAGATACGCAGTATTTT	CASSGLAPDTQYF
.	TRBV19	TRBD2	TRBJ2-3	TGTGCCAGTAGTACCCTAGCGGTGAACACAGATACGCAGTATTTT	CASSTLAVNTDTQYF
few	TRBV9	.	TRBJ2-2	TGTGCCAGCAGCGTTAGAGGCGGGGAGCTGTTTTTT	CASSVRGGELFF
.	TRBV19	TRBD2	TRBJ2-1	TGTGCCAGTAGTATTCTCCTAGCGGGAGTCAATGAGCAGTTCTTC	CASSILLAGVNEQFF
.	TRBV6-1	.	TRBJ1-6	TGTGCCAGCAGGGAGAGGATACATAATTCACCCCTCCACTTT	CASRERIHNSPLHF
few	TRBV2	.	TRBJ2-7	TGTGCCAGCAGTGAATATGTGTACAGGGCCTACGAGCAGTACTTC	CASSEYVYRAYEQYF
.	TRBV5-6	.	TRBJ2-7	TGTGCCAGCACCAGGCAGGGGGGCTACGAGCAGTACTTC	CASTRQGGYEQYF
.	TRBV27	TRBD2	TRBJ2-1	TGTGCCAGCAGTCCCCGACAGGGGAGGTCGACTAGCGGGAGGCTCAATGAGCAGTTCTTC	CASSPRQGRSTSGRLNEQFF
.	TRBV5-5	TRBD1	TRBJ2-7	TGTGCCAGCAGCCCTTTGCCGACAGGGAATGAGCAGTACTTC	CASSPLPTGNEQYF
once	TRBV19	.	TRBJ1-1	TGTGCCAGTAGTATGGACAGAGAGAACACTGAAGCTTTCTTT	CASSMDRENTEAFF
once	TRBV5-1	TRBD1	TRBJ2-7	TGCGCCAGCAGCTTTTGGGGGACAGGGTCGGGCTACGAGCAGTACTTC	CASSFWGTGSGYEQYF
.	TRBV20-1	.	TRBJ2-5	TGCAGTGCCCTAGAGACCCAGTACTTC	CSALETQYF
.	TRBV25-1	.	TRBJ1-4	TGTGCCAGCAGCCCCGCAGGGGTAGGTGAAAAACTGTTTTTT	CASSPAGVGEKLFF
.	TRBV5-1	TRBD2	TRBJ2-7	TGCGCCAGCAGCTTGGGTTTTGCGGCTAGCGGGGGCTACGAGCAGTACTTC	CASSLGFAASGGYEQYF
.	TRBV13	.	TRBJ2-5	TGTGCCAGCAGCTCAGATAGCCAACAAGAGACCCAGTACTTC	CASSSDSQQETQYF
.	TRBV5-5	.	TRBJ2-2	TGTGCCAGCACAGCTAGCCGGTCTTTAACCGGGGAGCTGTTTTTT	CASTASRSLTGELFF
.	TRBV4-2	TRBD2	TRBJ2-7	TGTGCCAGCAGCCAAGGACTAGCGGGAGCCTACGAGCAGTACTTC	CASSQGLAGAYEQYF
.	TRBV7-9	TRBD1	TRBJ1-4	TGTGCCAGCAGCTTGACAGGGGTTAATGAAAAACTGTTTTTT	CASSLTGVNEKLFF
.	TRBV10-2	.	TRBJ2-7	TGCGCCAGCAAGTGGAGCGGAGGTCCCTACGAGCAGTACTTC	CASKWSGGPYEQYF
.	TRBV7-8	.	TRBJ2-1	TGTGCCAGCAGCCTGGGGGCGGGAGAAGCCTACAATGAGCAGTTCTTC	CASSLGAGEAYNEQFF
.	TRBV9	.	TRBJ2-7	TGTGCCAGCAGCCCGTCACTGAGCCCTCAGGTGGGCGAGCAGTACTTC	CASSPSLSPQVGEQYF
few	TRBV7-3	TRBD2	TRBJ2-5	TGTGCCAGCAGCTTAGGCCTAGCGGGAGGCCAAGAGACCCAGTACTTC	CASSLGLAGGQETQYF
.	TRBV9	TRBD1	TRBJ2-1	TGTGCCAGCAGCCCCGGACAGGCCTCTGGCGGATATGAGCAGTTCTTC	CASSPGQASGGYEQFF
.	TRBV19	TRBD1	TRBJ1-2	TGTGCCAGTAGTACTACAGGGACAGGGGCTAACTATGGCTACACCTTC	CASSTTGTGANYGYTF
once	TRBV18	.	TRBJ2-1	TGTGCCAGCTCACCACGGGAGGGGGGTGAGCAGTTCTTC	CASSPREGGEQFF
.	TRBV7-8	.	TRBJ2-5	TGTGCCAGCAGCCAACGGAGGTCCCAAGAGACCCAGTACTTC	CASSQRRSQETQYF
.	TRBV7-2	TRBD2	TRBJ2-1	TGTGCCAGCAGCTTAGCGGCTAGCGGGGTAACCTACAATGAGCAGTTCTTC	CASSLAASGVTYNEQFF
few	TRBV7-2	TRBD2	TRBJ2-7	TGTGCCAGCAGCTTAGTTGAAGCGGGAACCTCCTACGAGCAGTACTTC	CASSLVEAGTSYEQYF
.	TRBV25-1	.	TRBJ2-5	TGTGCCAGCAGTCTTAGCATTTCGGGGACCCAGTACTTC	CASSLSISGTQYF
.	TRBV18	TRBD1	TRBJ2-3	TGTGCCAGCTCACCACGGGGACCAGGACAGGAAAGAGGAGATACGCAGTATTTT	CASSPRGPGQERGDTQYF